The T cell receptor (beta chain) described here comes from a study of post-analysis software for immune sequencing data. Points from the study as a whole: TRBV5-6, TRBV5-1 and TRBV20-1 were among five TRBV segments more frequent in patients than controls.

This CDR3 spans 15 amino acids. CDR1 SGHRS and CDR2 YFSETQ come from the germline V gene. V dropped 5 bases and J dropped 0 bases, with 15 bases sitting between them. This clonotype was seen only a few times. Its antigen is as yet unknown. Unique molecular identifiers were present in the TCR beta cDNA libraries. TCRdb reanalysed the PCR reads using MiXCR and keeps one entry per CDR3 protein. Of roughly 200,000 distinct CDR3 sequences in the sample, around 29% were seen once. This sequence was found in a girl aged 2-17 years with multiple sclerosis. The source material was blood. The chain combines TRBV5-1 with TRBJ2-7; D may be TRBD1 (6 bases). The CDR3 DNA reads as TGCGCCAGCAGAACAGGGTTTGTAGGCTCCTACGAGCAGTACTTC. Protein: CASRTGFVGSYEQYF.